This TCR beta chain appears in the sequencing data of a study of blood T cell repertoires in COVID-19. Study information: T cells, B-cell-depleted T cells, or PBMCs provided the cDNA or gDNA that served as material.

The table lists this clone with a count of one. The V segment lost 5 bases and the J segment 8 bases; nucleotides outside the gene matches: 17. Germline V gene data show CDR1 as SGHNT and CDR2 as YENEEA. The CDR3 is 16 residues long. In the authors' workflow: Amplifying reference gene primers gave estimates of nucleated cell counts. Only in-frame clones appear in the TCRdb table, and some are missing; sequencing was by immunoSEQ multiplex PCR. V, J and clone size were drawn from that table, and D and trimming were deduced from the DNA. The sample records 85,000 to 120,000 clones, around 73% being singletons.

Material for sequencing was peripheral blood. This receptor was obtained from a man in his sixties with active or convalescent COVID-19. The chain uses TRBV11-3 and TRBJ1-2, with 7 bases identical to TRBD1. As DNA, the CDR3 is TGTGCCAGCAGCCTCCCCCCTCCTAGGACAGGAGAGGGCTACACCTTC. This codes for CASSLPPPRTGEGYTF.